This T cell receptor beta chain was retrieved from a study of identical twins. The CDR3 spans 16 residues. The V segment lost 0 bases and the J segment 3 bases; nucleotides outside the gene matches: 4. Germline V gene sequence: CDR1 MNHNY, CDR2 SVGAGI (reference sequence). Addition of a universal primer site occurred through template switching, and cDNA carried unique molecular identifiers. TCRdb recomputed calls from the 5' RACE reads with MiXCR, one row per CDR3 protein. The data contain roughly 1,500,000 distinct CDR3 sequences, under 35% of them singletons. Study-level points and caveats: In cord blood, abundant beta clonotypes had fewer insertions; memory showed no trend. Potential partial confounding of zero-insertion analyses by invariant MAIT and iNKT cells was noted.

Donors uniformly comprised healthy Caucasians. There are a few counts of this clonotype. Antigen: not known. The chain links TRBV6-6 to TRBJ1-5; 8 positions match TRBD1. This clonotype was sampled from a newborn girl in good health. The sequencing input was cord blood. DNA of the CDR3: TGTGCCAGCAGTTACTCGACAGGGGTCCTCAATCAGCCCCAGCATTTT. This codes for CASSYSTGVLNQPQHF.